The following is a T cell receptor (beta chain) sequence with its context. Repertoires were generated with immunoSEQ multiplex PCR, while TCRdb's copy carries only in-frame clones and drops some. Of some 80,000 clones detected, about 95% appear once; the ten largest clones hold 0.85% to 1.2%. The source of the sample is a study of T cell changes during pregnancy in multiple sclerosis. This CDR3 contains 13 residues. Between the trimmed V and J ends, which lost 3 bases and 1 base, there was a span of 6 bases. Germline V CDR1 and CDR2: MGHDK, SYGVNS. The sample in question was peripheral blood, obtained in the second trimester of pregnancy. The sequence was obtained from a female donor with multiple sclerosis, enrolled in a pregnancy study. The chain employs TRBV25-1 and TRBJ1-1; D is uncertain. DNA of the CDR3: TGTGCCAGCAGTGACCACACGAACACTGAAGCTTTCTTT. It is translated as CASSDHTNTEAFF.